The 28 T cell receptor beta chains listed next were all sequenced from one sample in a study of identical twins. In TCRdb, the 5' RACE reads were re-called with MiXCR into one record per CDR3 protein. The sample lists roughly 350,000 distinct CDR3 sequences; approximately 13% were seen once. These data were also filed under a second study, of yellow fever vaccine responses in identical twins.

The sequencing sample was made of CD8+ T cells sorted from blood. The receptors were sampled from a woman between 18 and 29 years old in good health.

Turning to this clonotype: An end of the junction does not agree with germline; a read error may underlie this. The CDR3 DNA follows: TGCCGCGTCTTCGGACTAGCGGGAGCAAAGGAGCAGTACTTC. Its protein is CRVFGLAGAKEQYF. The rearrangement links TRBV29-1 to TRBJ2-7, with 13 bases identical to TRBD2. The CDR3 runs to 14 residues. The germline gives CDR1 SQVTM, CDR2 ANQGSEA.

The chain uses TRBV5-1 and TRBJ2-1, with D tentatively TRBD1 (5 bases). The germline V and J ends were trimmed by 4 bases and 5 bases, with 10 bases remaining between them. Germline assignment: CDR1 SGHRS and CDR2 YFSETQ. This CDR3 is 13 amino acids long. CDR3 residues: CASSATTDNEQFF. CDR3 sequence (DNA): TGCGCCAGCAGCGCTACGACAGACAATGAGCAGTTCTTC.

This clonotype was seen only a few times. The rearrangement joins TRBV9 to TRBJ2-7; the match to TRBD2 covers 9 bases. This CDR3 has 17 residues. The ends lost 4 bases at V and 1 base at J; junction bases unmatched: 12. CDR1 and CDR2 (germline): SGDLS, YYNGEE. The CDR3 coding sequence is TGTGCCAGCAGCCCCTGGGGCGGGAGGGCCGGATCCTACGAGCAGTACTTC. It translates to CASSPWGGRAGSYEQYF.

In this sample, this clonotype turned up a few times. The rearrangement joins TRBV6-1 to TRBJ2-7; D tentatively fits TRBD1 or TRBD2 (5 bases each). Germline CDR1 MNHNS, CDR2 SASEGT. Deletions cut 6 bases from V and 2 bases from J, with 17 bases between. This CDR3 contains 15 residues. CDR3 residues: CASRGPLGLTYEQYF. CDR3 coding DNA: TGTGCCAGCAGGGGACCGTTGGGGTTAACCTACGAGCAGTACTTC.

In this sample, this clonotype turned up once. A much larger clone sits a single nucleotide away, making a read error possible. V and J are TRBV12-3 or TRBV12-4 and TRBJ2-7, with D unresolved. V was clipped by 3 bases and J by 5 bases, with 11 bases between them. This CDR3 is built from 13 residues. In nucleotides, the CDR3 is TGTGCCAGCAGTTTCCTGGGTATCCACGAGCAGTACTTC. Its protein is CASSFLGIHEQYF.

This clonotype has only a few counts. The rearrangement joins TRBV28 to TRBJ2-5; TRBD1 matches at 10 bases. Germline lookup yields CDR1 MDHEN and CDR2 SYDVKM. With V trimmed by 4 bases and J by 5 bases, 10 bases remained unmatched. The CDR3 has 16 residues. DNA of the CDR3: TGTGCCAGCAGTTCACCGGGACAGGGGATATTTGAGACCCAGTACTTC. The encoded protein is CASSSPGQGIFETQYF.

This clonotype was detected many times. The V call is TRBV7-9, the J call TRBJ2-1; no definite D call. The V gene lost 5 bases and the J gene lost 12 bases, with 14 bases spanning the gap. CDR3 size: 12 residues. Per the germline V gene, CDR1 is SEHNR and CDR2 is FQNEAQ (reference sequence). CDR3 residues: CASSAENAPQFF. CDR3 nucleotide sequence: TGTGCCAGCAGCGCCGAGAACGCCCCGCAGTTCTTC.

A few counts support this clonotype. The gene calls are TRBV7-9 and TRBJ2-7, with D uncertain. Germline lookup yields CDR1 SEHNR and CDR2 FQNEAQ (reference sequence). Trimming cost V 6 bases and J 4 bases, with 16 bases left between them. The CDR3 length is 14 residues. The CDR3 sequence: CASSERAQAYEQYF. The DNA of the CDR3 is TGTGCCAGCAGTGAAAGGGCACAAGCTTACGAGCAGTACTTC.

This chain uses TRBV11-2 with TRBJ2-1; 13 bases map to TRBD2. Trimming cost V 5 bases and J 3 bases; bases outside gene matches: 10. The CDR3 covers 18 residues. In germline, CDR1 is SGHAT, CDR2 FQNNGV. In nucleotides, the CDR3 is TGTGCCAGCAGCCATCCGACTAGCGGGGGGCCCCGCTACAATGAGCAGTTCTTC. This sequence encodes CASSHPTSGGPRYNEQFF.

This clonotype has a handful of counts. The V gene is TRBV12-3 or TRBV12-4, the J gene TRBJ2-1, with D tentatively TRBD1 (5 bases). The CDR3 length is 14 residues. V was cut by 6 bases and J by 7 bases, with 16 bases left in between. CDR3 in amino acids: CASSLAGIGNEQFF. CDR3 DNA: TGTGCCAGCAGCTTGGCAGGGATAGGGAATGAGCAGTTCTTC.

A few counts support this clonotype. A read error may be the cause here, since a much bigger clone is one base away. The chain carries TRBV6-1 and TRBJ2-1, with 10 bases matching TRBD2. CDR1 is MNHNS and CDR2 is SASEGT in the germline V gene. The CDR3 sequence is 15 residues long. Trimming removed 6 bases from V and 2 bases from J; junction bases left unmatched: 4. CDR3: CASSSSGSTYNEQFF. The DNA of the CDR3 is TGTGCCAGCAGCTCTAGCGGGAGCACCTACAATGAGCAGTTCTTC.

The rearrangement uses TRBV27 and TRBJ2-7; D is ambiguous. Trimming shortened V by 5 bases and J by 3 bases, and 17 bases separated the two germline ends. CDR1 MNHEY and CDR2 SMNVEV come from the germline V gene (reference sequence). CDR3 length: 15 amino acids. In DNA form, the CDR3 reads TGTGCCAGCAGTCCCAACGGACCTGGGATCTACGAGCAGTACGTC. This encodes CASSPNGPGIYEQYV.

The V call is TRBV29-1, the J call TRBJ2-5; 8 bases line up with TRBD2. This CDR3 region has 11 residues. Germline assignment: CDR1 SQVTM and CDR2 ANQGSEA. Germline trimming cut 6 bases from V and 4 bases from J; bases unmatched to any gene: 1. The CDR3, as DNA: TGCAGCGTCGGGGGGGGAGAGACCCAGTACTTC. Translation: CSVGGGETQYF.

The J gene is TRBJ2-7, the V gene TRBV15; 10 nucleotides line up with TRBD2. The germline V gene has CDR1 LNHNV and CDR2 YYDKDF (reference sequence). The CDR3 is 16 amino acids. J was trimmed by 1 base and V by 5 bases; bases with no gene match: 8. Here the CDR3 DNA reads TGTGCCACCAGCCGGGAACTAGCGGGAAGTTCCTACGAGCAGTACTTC. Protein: CATSRELAGSSYEQYF.

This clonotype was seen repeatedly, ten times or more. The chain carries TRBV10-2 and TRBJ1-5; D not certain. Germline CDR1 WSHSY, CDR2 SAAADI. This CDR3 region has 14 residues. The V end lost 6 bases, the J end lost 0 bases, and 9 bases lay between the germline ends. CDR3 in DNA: TGCGCCAGCAGGGTCGAAAATAGCAATCAGCCCCAGCATTTT. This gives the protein CASRVENSNQPQHF.

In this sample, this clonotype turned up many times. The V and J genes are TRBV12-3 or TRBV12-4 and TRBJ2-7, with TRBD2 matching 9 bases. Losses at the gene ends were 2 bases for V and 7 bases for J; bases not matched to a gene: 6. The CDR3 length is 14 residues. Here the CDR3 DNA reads TGTGCCAGCAGTTTATCGCTAGCGGGAAGGGAGCAGTACGTC. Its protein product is CASSLSLAGREQYV.

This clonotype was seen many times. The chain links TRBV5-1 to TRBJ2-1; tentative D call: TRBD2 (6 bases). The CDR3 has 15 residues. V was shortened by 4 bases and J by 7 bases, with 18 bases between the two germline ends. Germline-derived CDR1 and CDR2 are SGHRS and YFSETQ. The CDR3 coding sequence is TGCGCCAGCAGCCCCCGGTTGGCGGGGATGAATGAGCAGTTCTTC. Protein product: CASSPRLAGMNEQFF.

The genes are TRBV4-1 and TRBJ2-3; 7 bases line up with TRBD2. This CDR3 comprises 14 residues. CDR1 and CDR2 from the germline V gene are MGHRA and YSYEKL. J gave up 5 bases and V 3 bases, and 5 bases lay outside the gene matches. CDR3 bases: TGCGCCAGCAGCCAGAGTGGGGGGGGAGATACGCAGTATTTT. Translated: CASSQSGGGDTQYF.

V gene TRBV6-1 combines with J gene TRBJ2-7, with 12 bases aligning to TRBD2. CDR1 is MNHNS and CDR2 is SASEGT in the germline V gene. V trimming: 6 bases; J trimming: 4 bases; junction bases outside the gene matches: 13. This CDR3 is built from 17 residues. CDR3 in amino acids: CASSPLGLAGGAYEQYV. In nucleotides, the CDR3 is TGTGCCAGCAGCCCATTAGGTCTAGCGGGGGGGGCTTACGAGCAGTACGTC.

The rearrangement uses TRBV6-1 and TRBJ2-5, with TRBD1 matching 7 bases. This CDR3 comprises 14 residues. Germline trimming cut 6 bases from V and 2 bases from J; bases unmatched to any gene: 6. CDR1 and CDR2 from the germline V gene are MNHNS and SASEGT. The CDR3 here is CASSEDRRQETQYF. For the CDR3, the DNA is TGTGCCAGCAGCGAGGACAGGAGGCAAGAGACCCAGTACTTC.

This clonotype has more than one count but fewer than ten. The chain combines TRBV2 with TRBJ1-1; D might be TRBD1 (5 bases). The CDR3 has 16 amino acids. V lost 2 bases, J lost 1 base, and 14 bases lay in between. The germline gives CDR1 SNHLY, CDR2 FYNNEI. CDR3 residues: CASSESRPGPNTEAFF. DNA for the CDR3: TGTGCCAGCAGTGAATCGCGGCCGGGACCGAACACTGAAGCTTTCTTT.

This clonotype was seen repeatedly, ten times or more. The CDR3, as DNA: TGTGCCAGCAGTTATATCGAAAGCAATGAGCAGTTCTTC. Translated: CASSYIESNEQFF. V gene TRBV6-2 or TRBV6-3 combines with J gene TRBJ2-1; D unclear. The CDR3 has 13 residues. Germline CDR1 and CDR2: MNHEY and SVGEGT. Trimming left V 3 bases short and J 6 bases short, with 9 bases between.

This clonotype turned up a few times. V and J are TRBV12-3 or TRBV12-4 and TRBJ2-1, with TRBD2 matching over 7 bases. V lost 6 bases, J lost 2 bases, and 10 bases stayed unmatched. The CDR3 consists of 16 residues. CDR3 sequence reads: CASSPTAGVAYNEQFF. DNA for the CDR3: TGTGCCAGCAGCCCCACCGCGGGAGTTGCCTACAATGAGCAGTTCTTC.

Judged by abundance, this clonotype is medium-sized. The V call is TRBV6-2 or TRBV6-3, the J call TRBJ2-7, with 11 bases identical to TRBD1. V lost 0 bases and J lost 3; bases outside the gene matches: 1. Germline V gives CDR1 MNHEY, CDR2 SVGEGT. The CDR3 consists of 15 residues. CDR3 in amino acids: CASSYSGTGGYEQYF. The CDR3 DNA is TGTGCCAGCAGTTACTCCGGGACAGGGGGCTACGAGCAGTACTTC.

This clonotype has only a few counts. This chain's CDR3 is CASSQTGGLAHEQYF. CDR3 coding DNA: TGCGCCAGCAGCCAAACAGGGGGCCTAGCTCACGAGCAGTACTTC. V is TRBV4-1 and J is TRBJ2-7; 9 bases match TRBD1. CDR1 MGHRA and CDR2 YSYEKL come from the germline V gene. Trimming removed 2 bases from V and 5 bases from J; junction bases left unmatched: 7. The CDR3 contains 15 residues.

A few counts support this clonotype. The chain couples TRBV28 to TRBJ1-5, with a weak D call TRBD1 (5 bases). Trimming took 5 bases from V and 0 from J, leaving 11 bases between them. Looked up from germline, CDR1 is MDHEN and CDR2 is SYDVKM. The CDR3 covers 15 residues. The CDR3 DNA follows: TGTGCCAGCAGTCGACTGACAGATAGCAATCAGCCCCAGCATTTT. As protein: CASSRLTDSNQPQHF.

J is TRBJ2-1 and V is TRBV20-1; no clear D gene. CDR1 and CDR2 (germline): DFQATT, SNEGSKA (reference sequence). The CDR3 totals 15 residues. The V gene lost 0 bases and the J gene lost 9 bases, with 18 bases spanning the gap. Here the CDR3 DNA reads TGCAGTGCTAGAGACCCCCTAGACGGCAAGGTTGAGCAGTTCTTC. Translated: CSARDPLDGKVEQFF.

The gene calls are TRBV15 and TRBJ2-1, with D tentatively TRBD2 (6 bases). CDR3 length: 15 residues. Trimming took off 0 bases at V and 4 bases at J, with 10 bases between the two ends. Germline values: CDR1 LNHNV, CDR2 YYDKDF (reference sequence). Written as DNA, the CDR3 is TGTGCCACCAGCAGAGAGGGGGGAGCGTACAATGAGCAGTTCTTC. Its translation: CATSREGGAYNEQFF.